This is a list of T cell receptor beta chains from one sample in a study of blood T cell repertoires in COVID-19. The table came from immunoSEQ multiplex PCR; TCRdb's copy has only in-frame clones and leaves some out. Of about 140,000 clones in the sample, 70% to 90% were seen once. Sequencing was done on a sample of peripheral blood. The receptor source for this set is a human donor in a cohort sampled during active COVID-19. Both conserved end residues are part of each CDR3. The order of the fields is clone size, D gene, CDR3 length, V gene, J gene, CDR3 protein, CDR3 DNA. A D gene is named only where the DNA matches it firmly. Rows give clone size only sometimes, using once, few, many, or a class for an expanded clone.

clone size: .
D gene: TRBD1
CDR3 length: 15
V gene: TRBV15
J gene: TRBJ2-7
CDR3 protein: CATSRSGTGDTEQYF
CDR3 DNA: TGTGCCACCAGCCGCTCCGGGACAGGGGATACCGAGCAGTACTTC

clone size: .
D gene: .
CDR3 length: 16
V gene: TRBV15
J gene: TRBJ1-5
CDR3 protein: CATSSGKQGRNQPQHF
CDR3 DNA: TGTGCCACCAGCAGTGGGAAACAGGGTCGCAATCAGCCCCAGCATTTT

clone size: .
D gene: TRBD1
CDR3 length: 13
V gene: TRBV7-2
J gene: TRBJ1-2
CDR3 protein: CASSGTGRGGYTF
CDR3 DNA: TGTGCCAGCAGCGGGACAGGGCGGGGTGGCTACACCTTC

clone size: .
D gene: TRBD1
CDR3 length: 14
V gene: TRBV28
J gene: TRBJ1-1
CDR3 protein: CASSLNRGSTEAFF
CDR3 DNA: TGTGCCAGCAGTTTAAACAGGGGTAGTACTGAAGCTTTCTTT

clone size: .
D gene: .
CDR3 length: 13
V gene: TRBV19
J gene: TRBJ1-4
CDR3 protein: CASRRTEDEKLFF
CDR3 DNA: TGTGCCAGTAGGCGGACAGAGGATGAAAAACTGTTTTTT

clone size: .
D gene: TRBD2
CDR3 length: 17
V gene: TRBV4-2
J gene: TRBJ2-3
CDR3 protein: CASSQGLAGGPSDTQYF
CDR3 DNA: TGTGCCAGCAGCCAAGGGCTAGCGGGAGGGCCGTCGGATACGCAGTATTTT

clone size: .
D gene: TRBD2
CDR3 length: 15
V gene: TRBV6-4
J gene: TRBJ2-1
CDR3 protein: CASSQLAGVRNEQFF
CDR3 DNA: TGTGCCAGCAGCCAACTAGCGGGAGTCAGAAATGAGCAGTTCTTC

clone size: .
D gene: .
CDR3 length: 15
V gene: TRBV5-4
J gene: TRBJ2-7
CDR3 protein: CASSLEKTGTYEQYF
CDR3 DNA: TGTGCCAGCAGCCTAGAGAAAACAGGGACCTACGAGCAGTACTTC

clone size: .
D gene: TRBD1
CDR3 length: 13
V gene: TRBV6-6
J gene: TRBJ1-2
CDR3 protein: CASSGTGGRGYTF
CDR3 DNA: TGTGCCAGCAGTGGGACAGGGGGCCGTGGCTACACCTTC

clone size: once
D gene: TRBD1
CDR3 length: 14
V gene: TRBV30
J gene: TRBJ1-4
CDR3 protein: CAWSPGGVGEKLFF
CDR3 DNA: TGTGCCTGGAGTCCAGGGGGAGTGGGCGAAAAACTGTTTTTT

clone size: .
D gene: .
CDR3 length: 13
V gene: TRBV13
J gene: TRBJ1-5
CDR3 protein: CASSWGVGQPQHF
CDR3 DNA: TGTGCCAGCAGCTGGGGGGTAGGACAGCCCCAGCATTTT

clone size: .
D gene: .
CDR3 length: 15
V gene: TRBV5-1
J gene: TRBJ2-1
CDR3 protein: CASSLVSTFNNEQFF
CDR3 DNA: TGCGCCAGCAGCTTGGTTAGTACTTTCAACAATGAGCAGTTCTTC

clone size: .
D gene: TRBD2
CDR3 length: 16
V gene: TRBV27
J gene: TRBJ2-5
CDR3 protein: CASSLFPSGFQETQYF
CDR3 DNA: TGTGCCAGCAGTTTATTCCCTAGCGGGTTCCAAGAGACCCAGTACTTC

clone size: .
D gene: TRBD2
CDR3 length: 15
V gene: TRBV28
J gene: TRBJ2-5
CDR3 protein: CASSLYRGGKETQYF
CDR3 DNA: TGTGCCAGCAGTTTATATCGGGGGGGGAAAGAGACCCAGTACTTC

clone size: .
D gene: .
CDR3 length: 14
V gene: TRBV5-1
J gene: TRBJ2-7
CDR3 protein: CASRGRDTAYEQYF
CDR3 DNA: TGCGCCAGCAGGGGCCGGGACACAGCCTACGAGCAGTACTTC

clone size: .
D gene: .
CDR3 length: 17
V gene: TRBV9
J gene: TRBJ2-2
CDR3 protein: CASSGTASPKLDGELFF
CDR3 DNA: TGTGCCAGCAGCGGGACAGCTTCCCCTAAATTGGACGGGGAGCTGTTTTTT

clone size: .
D gene: TRBD2
CDR3 length: 13
V gene: TRBV29-1
J gene: TRBJ2-2
CDR3 protein: CSAGPSGAGELFF
CDR3 DNA: TGCAGCGCTGGGCCTAGCGGGGCCGGGGAGCTGTTTTTT

clone size: .
D gene: .
CDR3 length: 19
V gene: TRBV15
J gene: TRBJ1-5
CDR3 protein: CANQELSSPSGASNQPQHF
CDR3 DNA: TGTGCCAACCAGGAGCTTTCAAGCCCCTCAGGGGCGAGCAATCAGCCCCAGCATTTT

clone size: once
D gene: .
CDR3 length: 14
V gene: TRBV27
J gene: TRBJ2-7
CDR3 protein: CASSLAGVSYEQYF
CDR3 DNA: TGTGCCAGCAGTTTAGCAGGGGTGTCCTACGAGCAGTACTTC

clone size: .
D gene: .
CDR3 length: 14
V gene: TRBV5-5
J gene: TRBJ2-7
CDR3 protein: CASSPNRVPYEQYF
CDR3 DNA: TGTGCCAGCAGCCCGAACAGGGTCCCCTACGAGCAGTACTTC

clone size: .
D gene: TRBD1
CDR3 length: 12
V gene: TRBV29-1
J gene: TRBJ1-2
CDR3 protein: CSVGQGAEGYTF
CDR3 DNA: TGCAGCGTTGGACAGGGGGCAGAAGGCTACACCTTC

clone size: once
D gene: TRBD1
CDR3 length: 17
V gene: TRBV3-1/TRBV3-2
J gene: TRBJ1-2
CDR3 protein: CASSYAGTGGYDYGYTF
CDR3 DNA: TGTGCCAGCAGCTACGCGGGGACAGGGGGCTATGACTATGGCTACACCTTC

clone size: .
D gene: TRBD1
CDR3 length: 16
V gene: TRBV2
J gene: TRBJ2-7
CDR3 protein: CASRLTGGRLSYEQYF
CDR3 DNA: TGTGCCAGCAGGCTAACAGGGGGCCGACTCTCCTACGAGCAGTACTTC

clone size: .
D gene: .
CDR3 length: 15
V gene: TRBV7-2
J gene: TRBJ1-6
CDR3 protein: CASSLEQGHNSPLHF
CDR3 DNA: TGTGCCAGCAGCTTAGAACAGGGTCATAATTCACCCCTCCACTTT

clone size: .
D gene: .
CDR3 length: 14
V gene: TRBV30
J gene: TRBJ2-1
CDR3 protein: CAWRGSGTNNEQFF
CDR3 DNA: TGTGCCTGGAGAGGCAGCGGGACAAACAATGAGCAGTTCTTC

clone size: .
D gene: .
CDR3 length: 12
V gene: TRBV7-8
J gene: TRBJ2-3
CDR3 protein: CASSSSPHTQYF
CDR3 DNA: TGTGCCAGCAGCTCTAGCCCTCATACGCAGTATTTT

clone size: .
D gene: .
CDR3 length: 14
V gene: TRBV27
J gene: TRBJ1-4
CDR3 protein: CASRRAGQNEKLFF
CDR3 DNA: TGTGCCAGCAGGAGGGCGGGGCAAAATGAAAAACTGTTTTTT

clone size: .
D gene: TRBD1
CDR3 length: 18
V gene: TRBV28
J gene: TRBJ2-6
CDR3 protein: CASTYRDRGSPGANVLTF
CDR3 DNA: TGTGCCAGCACCTATAGGGACAGGGGTTCTCCTGGGGCCAACGTCCTGACTTTC

clone size: few
D gene: .
CDR3 length: 14
V gene: TRBV6-2/TRBV6-3
J gene: TRBJ2-7
CDR3 protein: CASSYGTPSYEQYF
CDR3 DNA: TGTGCCAGCAGTTACGGGACACCCTCCTACGAGCAGTACTTC

clone size: .
D gene: .
CDR3 length: 16
V gene: TRBV27
J gene: TRBJ1-1
CDR3 protein: CASRPSRQSMNTEAFF
CDR3 DNA: TGTGCCAGCAGGCCTTCCCGACAGAGCATGAACACTGAAGCTTTCTTT

clone size: .
D gene: .
CDR3 length: 15
V gene: TRBV7-6
J gene: TRBJ2-7
CDR3 protein: CASSLAAGLSYEQYF
CDR3 DNA: TGTGCCAGCAGCTTAGCGGCAGGGCTTTCCTACGAGCAGTACTTC

clone size: .
D gene: TRBD1
CDR3 length: 15
V gene: TRBV7-9
J gene: TRBJ2-7
CDR3 protein: CASSLSGQGASEQYF
CDR3 DNA: TGTGCCAGCAGCTTATCCGGTCAGGGGGCTTCCGAGCAGTACTTC

clone size: .
D gene: .
CDR3 length: 14
V gene: TRBV28
J gene: TRBJ1-6
CDR3 protein: CASWGAEYNSPLHF
CDR3 DNA: TGTGCCAGCTGGGGAGCGGAGTATAATTCACCCCTCCACTTT

clone size: .
D gene: TRBD1
CDR3 length: 15
V gene: TRBV7-6
J gene: TRBJ2-7
CDR3 protein: CASSPWTGDYYEQYF
CDR3 DNA: TGTGCCAGCAGCCCCTGGACAGGTGATTACTACGAGCAGTACTTC

clone size: .
D gene: TRBD2
CDR3 length: 16
V gene: TRBV5-1
J gene: TRBJ2-1
CDR3 protein: CASSLGVAGWVDEQFF
CDR3 DNA: TGCGCCAGCAGCTTGGGAGTAGCGGGCTGGGTTGATGAGCAGTTCTTC

clone size: .
D gene: TRBD1
CDR3 length: 15
V gene: TRBV11-1
J gene: TRBJ2-1
CDR3 protein: CASSRGQGRYNEQFF
CDR3 DNA: TGTGCCAGCAGCCGTGGACAGGGACGCTACAATGAGCAGTTCTTC

clone size: .
D gene: .
CDR3 length: 11
V gene: TRBV5-8
J gene: TRBJ2-7
CDR3 protein: CASRTAYEQYF
CDR3 DNA: TGTGCCAGCAGGACAGCATACGAGCAGTACTTC

clone size: .
D gene: TRBD1
CDR3 length: 15
V gene: TRBV6-6
J gene: TRBJ2-7
CDR3 protein: CASGRPPGQGTEQYF
CDR3 DNA: TGTGCCAGCGGAAGGCCACCGGGACAGGGGACCGAGCAGTACTTC

clone size: .
D gene: TRBD1
CDR3 length: 14
V gene: TRBV4-3
J gene: TRBJ1-5
CDR3 protein: CASSQWDSAQPQHF
CDR3 DNA: TGCGCCAGCAGCCAATGGGACAGCGCTCAGCCCCAGCATTTT

clone size: .
D gene: TRBD2
CDR3 length: 16
V gene: TRBV2
J gene: TRBJ2-5
CDR3 protein: CASSEYRGGSQETQYF
CDR3 DNA: TGTGCCAGCAGTGAATACCGCGGGGGGTCCCAAGAGACCCAGTACTTC

clone size: .
D gene: TRBD2
CDR3 length: 17
V gene: TRBV28
J gene: TRBJ2-2
CDR3 protein: CASRNSAGGRIGGELFF
CDR3 DNA: TGTGCCAGCAGGAACTCGGCGGGGGGGCGAATTGGCGGGGAGCTGTTTTTT

clone size: .
D gene: TRBD1
CDR3 length: 14
V gene: TRBV6-4
J gene: TRBJ1-2
CDR3 protein: CASSGVFSTGGYTF
CDR3 DNA: TGTGCCAGCAGTGGGGTATTTTCGACAGGGGGCTACACCTTC

clone size: .
D gene: .
CDR3 length: 15
V gene: TRBV19
J gene: TRBJ1-5
CDR3 protein: CASSRDPDSTSPQHF
CDR3 DNA: TGTGCCAGTAGTAGGGATCCCGACAGTACATCGCCCCAGCATTTT

clone size: .
D gene: .
CDR3 length: 12
V gene: TRBV7-9
J gene: TRBJ1-2
CDR3 protein: CASSLPGYGYTF
CDR3 DNA: TGTGCCAGCAGCTTACCGGGCTATGGCTACACCTTC

clone size: .
D gene: .
CDR3 length: 11
V gene: TRBV5-1
J gene: TRBJ2-7
CDR3 protein: CASSLGGEQYF
CDR3 DNA: TGCGCCAGCAGCTTGGGAGGGGAGCAGTACTTC

clone size: .
D gene: TRBD1
CDR3 length: 15
V gene: TRBV29-1
J gene: TRBJ1-1
CDR3 protein: CSAKKEGQGNTEAFF
CDR3 DNA: TGCAGCGCTAAAAAGGAGGGACAGGGTAACACTGAAGCTTTCTTT

clone size: few
D gene: .
CDR3 length: 11
V gene: TRBV11-3
J gene: TRBJ1-4
CDR3 protein: CASSLNEKLFF
CDR3 DNA: TGTGCCAGCAGCCTCAATGAAAAACTGTTTTTT

clone size: .
D gene: .
CDR3 length: 15
V gene: TRBV28
J gene: TRBJ1-5
CDR3 protein: CASSLRQTSNQPQHF
CDR3 DNA: TGTGCCAGCAGTTTACGACAGACCTCCAATCAGCCCCAGCATTTT

clone size: .
D gene: .
CDR3 length: 15
V gene: TRBV7-2
J gene: TRBJ2-7
CDR3 protein: CASSLGADPSYEQYF
CDR3 DNA: TGTGCCAGCAGCTTAGGAGCGGATCCGTCCTACGAGCAGTACTTC

clone size: .
D gene: .
CDR3 length: 13
V gene: TRBV20-1
J gene: TRBJ1-1
CDR3 protein: CSASQGLNTEAFF
CDR3 DNA: TGCAGTGCTAGTCAGGGGCTGAACACTGAAGCTTTCTTT